The 21 T cell receptor beta chains below all came from one sample that was sequenced in a study of T cells after yellow fever vaccination. TCRdb redid the calling of the 5' RACE reads with MiXCR, one entry per CDR3 protein. The table records 300,000 to 350,000 distinct CDR3 sequences, about 10% of them present only once. Here the sequenced sample was CD4+ T cells sorted from PBMCs, taken 45 days after the yellow fever booster vaccination. The receptor set was obtained from a man in his late teens or twenties who received the YFV17D yellow fever vaccine.

The chain combines TRBV3-1 with TRBJ1-1, with D unresolved. V lost 4 bases and J lost 0, with 12 bases in between. In germline, CDR1 is LGHDT, CDR2 YNNKEL (reference sequence). The CDR3 length is 15 residues. The CDR3 coding sequence is TGTGCCAGCAGCCGGCGCGAAGTTATGAACACTGAAGCTTTCTTT. Translating gives CASSRREVMNTEAFF.

The rearrangement links TRBV3-1 to TRBJ2-3, with 11 nucleotides matching TRBD2. After removal of 4 bases from V and 2 bases from J, the junction contained 8 bases not matched to a gene. The CDR3 consists of 17 residues. CDR1 is LGHDT, CDR2 YNNKEL, per germline (reference sequence). The CDR3 DNA is TGTGCCAGCAGCCGGAACCTAGCGGGGGGTAACACAGATACGCAGTATTTT. Residues: CASSRNLAGGNTDTQYF.

The V and J genes are TRBV12-3 or TRBV12-4 and TRBJ1-5, with D maybe TRBD1 (6 bases). V was shortened by 3 bases and J by 2 bases, with 14 bases between the two germline ends. This CDR3 is built from 16 residues. The CDR3 DNA reads as TGTGCCAGCAGTTTCGGGGGCCGTAACGGCAATCAGCCCCAGCATTTT. It is translated as CASSFGGRNGNQPQHF.

This rearrangement joins TRBV28 to TRBJ2-5, with D possibly matching TRBD2 (5 bases). V was trimmed by 10 bases and J by 2 bases, leaving 14 bases between them. The CDR3 contains 13 residues. Germline CDR1 and CDR2: MDHEN and SYDVKM. The CDR3 loop is CATQAGRQETQYF. Written as DNA, the CDR3 is TGTGCCACCCAGGCGGGCCGACAAGAGACCCAGTACTTC.

This clonotype was picked up many times. The genes are TRBV2 and TRBJ2-2; the D is unclear. The CDR3 runs to 13 residues. Trimming cost V 5 bases and J 5 bases, with 9 bases left between them. In germline, CDR1 is SNHLY, CDR2 FYNNEI. CDR3 nucleotides: TGTGCCAGCAGTCAAGGAACTACCGGGGAGCTGTTTTTT. Amino acid sequence: CASSQGTTGELFF.

J is TRBJ2-3 and V is TRBV4-2; D is possibly TRBD2 (5 bases). Germline lookup yields CDR1 LGHNA and CDR2 YNFKEQ. V lost 0 bases, J lost 5 bases, and 9 bases lay in between. The CDR3 is 14 amino acids. The CDR3 nucleotides are TGTGCCAGCAGCCAAGATTACGGGAAAGATACGCAGTATTTT. It yields the protein CASSQDYGKDTQYF.

V is TRBV15 and J is TRBJ2-5, with 8 nucleotides matching TRBD2. The V gene end was trimmed by 8 bases and the J gene end by 5 bases; junction bases not matched to a gene: 10. The CDR3 covers 14 residues. From germline, CDR1 is LNHNV and CDR2 YYDKDF (reference sequence). CDR3 coding DNA: TGTGCCACCGGACCGAGGACTAGCAAGGAGACCCAGTACTTC. It specifies CATGPRTSKETQYF.

V gene TRBV20-1 combines with J gene TRBJ2-5, with 16 bases matching TRBD2. Germline V gene sequence: CDR1 DFQATT, CDR2 SNEGSKA (reference sequence). There are 16 residues in the CDR3. V was pared by 6 bases and J by 5 bases, with 9 bases of the junction left unmatched. The CDR3 here is CSAPGLAGGKWETQYF. DNA for the CDR3: TGCAGTGCCCCGGGACTAGCGGGGGGGAAGTGGGAGACCCAGTACTTC.

This clonotype was counted a few times. V and J are TRBV10-3 and TRBJ2-5; no firm D call. The CDR3 runs to 12 residues. V gave up 2 bases and J gave up 2 bases, with 3 bases separating them. Germline lookup yields CDR1 ENHRY and CDR2 SYGVKD. The CDR3 protein is CAISEPQETQYF. The CDR3 bases are TGTGCCATCAGTGAGCCTCAAGAGACCCAGTACTTC.

The chain has TRBV23-1 and TRBJ2-7; D ambiguous. TRBV23-1 is an open reading frame whose function is uncertain. The V gene lost 3 bases and the J gene lost 0 bases, with 12 bases spanning the gap. This CDR3 spans 15 amino acids. The CDR3 sequence: CASSHRQKHSYEQYF. CDR3 nucleotide sequence: TGCGCCAGCAGTCACCGGCAGAAGCACTCCTACGAGCAGTACTTC.

In its sample, this clonotype was seen many times. The rearrangement uses TRBV5-4 and TRBJ2-3; TRBD1 matches 7 bases. CDR3 length equals 14 residues. The germline V gene has CDR1 SGHNT and CDR2 YYREEE (reference sequence). V shed 5 bases and J 2 bases; nucleotides not matched to a gene: 5. The CDR3: CASRAGGDTDTQYF. The CDR3 DNA reads TGTGCCAGCAGGGCAGGGGGTGACACAGATACGCAGTATTTT.

The rearrangement uses TRBV7-3 and TRBJ2-1, with D possibly TRBD2 on 5 matching bases. Trimming took 8 bases from V and 7 from J, leaving 15 bases between them. CDR3 length equals 13 residues. Germline loops: CDR1 SGHTA, CDR2 FQGTGA. The CDR3 reads CASALTPGNEQFF. The CDR3 DNA follows: TGTGCCAGCGCCCTAACGCCGGGGAATGAGCAGTTCTTC.

CDR3 nucleotide sequence: TGTGCCAGCAGGAACAGGCCCCGCCTCGAGCAGTACTTC. Its translation: CASRNRPRLEQYF. The V gene is TRBV6-2 or TRBV6-3, the J gene TRBJ2-7, with D possibly TRBD1 on 5 matching bases. This CDR3 has 13 residues. Trimming took off 6 bases at V and 6 bases at J, with 15 bases between the two ends. CDR1 MNHEY and CDR2 SVGEGT come from the germline V gene.

V usage is TRBV7-2 and J usage is TRBJ1-1; maybe TRBD1 (6 bases). Germline CDR1 is SGHTA and CDR2 is FQGNSA. V lost 1 base to trimming and J lost 8 bases, with 11 bases between them. The CDR3 has 13 residues. The DNA of the CDR3 is TGTGCCAGCAGCTTAGGCACAGGGAGAGAAGCTTTCTTT. Amino acid sequence: CASSLGTGREAFF.

The V gene is TRBV20-1, the J gene TRBJ2-1, with TRBD2 identical over 11 bases. Germline-derived CDR1 and CDR2 are DFQATT and SNEGSKA (reference sequence). V shed 6 bases and J 8 bases; nucleotides not matched to a gene: 12. The CDR3 contains 15 residues. The CDR3 DNA reads TGCAGTGCCTCCACTAGCGGGGGACGGATCGATGAGCAGTTCTTC. Amino acids: CSASTSGGRIDEQFF.

This clonotype occurred a few times. The V gene is TRBV20-1, the J gene TRBJ1-5; D unresolved. Germline-derived CDR1 and CDR2 are DFQATT and SNEGSKA (reference sequence). V was shortened by 0 bases and J by 3 bases, with 12 bases between the two germline ends. CDR3 size: 15 residues. CDR3 region: CSARDRSFTNQPQHF. The CDR3 DNA is TGCAGTGCTAGAGATCGGAGCTTCACCAATCAGCCCCAGCATTTT.

This clonotype was counted between two and nine times. The rearrangement uses TRBV20-1 and TRBJ2-3; the D is unclear. Trimming took off 0 bases at V and 5 bases at J, with 6 bases between the two ends. In germline, CDR1 is DFQATT, CDR2 SNEGSKA (reference sequence). The CDR3 consists of 12 residues. The CDR3 is CSARDGGDTQYF. DNA of the CDR3: TGCAGTGCTAGAGATGGTGGAGATACGCAGTATTTT.

This clonotype was detected only a few times. The chain employs TRBV6-2 or TRBV6-3 and TRBJ1-5, with D perhaps matching TRBD1 (6 bases). V was cut by 7 bases and J by 5 bases, with 15 bases left in between. From germline, CDR1 is MNHEY and CDR2 SVGEGT. The CDR3 is 14 amino acids. Here the CDR3 reads CASKEGGAHQPQHF. In nucleotides, the CDR3 is TGTGCCAGCAAGGAGGGGGGGGCTCATCAGCCCCAGCATTTT.

This clonotype occurred many times. This chain's CDR3 is CASSLEGGLSGFDTQYF. The CDR3 DNA sequence: TGTGCCAGCAGTTTAGAAGGTGGGCTGTCCGGATTTGATACGCAGTATTTT. The chain carries TRBV27 and TRBJ2-3, with D hard to call. CDR1 is MNHEY, CDR2 SMNVEV, per germline (reference sequence). V dropped 2 bases and J dropped 6 bases, with 21 bases sitting between them. This CDR3 comprises 17 residues.

The sample holds a few counts of this clonotype. The rearrangement uses TRBV20-1 and TRBJ2-5; the D gene is possibly TRBD1 (5 bases). In germline, CDR1 is DFQATT, CDR2 SNEGSKA (reference sequence). V was shortened by 4 bases and J by 2 bases, with 14 bases between the two germline ends. This CDR3 is built from 14 residues. The CDR3 DNA reads as TGCAGTGCTACGAGACAGTTGGGGCAAGAGACCCAGTACTTC. This gives the protein CSATRQLGQETQYF.

This chain joins TRBV29-1 and TRBJ1-4; 9 bases agree with TRBD1. This CDR3 contains 14 residues. V lost 6 bases, J lost 10 bases, and 12 bases stayed unmatched. Germline assignment: CDR1 SQVTM and CDR2 ANQGSEA. The CDR3 protein is CSVSPGTGPRKLFF. CDR3 in DNA: TGCAGCGTAAGCCCCGGGACAGGGCCCCGAAAACTGTTTTTT. Full variable domain (missing parts from reference TRBV29-1 and TRBJ1-4): SAVISQKPSRDICQRGTSLTIQCQVDSQVTMMFWYRQQPGQSLTLIATANQGSEATYESGFVIDKFPISRPNLTFSTLTVSNMSPEDSSIYLCSVSPGTGPRKLFFGSGTQLSVL.